The following is a T cell receptor beta chain sequence with its context. The antigen remains unidentified. Each patient relapsed following autologous stem cell transplantation, and prior brentuximab vedotin exposure differed. When best responses were assessed, they were complete response, partial response or progressive disease. Generated by immunoSEQ multiplex PCR, the TCRdb table keeps only in-frame clones and is missing some. This sample has some 100,000 clones, with over 85% found just once. The sample belongs to a study of PD-1 blockade in classical Hodgkin lymphoma. General study points: Exclusion covered patients beginning nivolumab under 1 year post-ASCT. Baseline diversity in complete responders resembled that of newly diagnosed patients.

This clonotype originated in a human donor with classical Hodgkin lymphoma. Specimen: peripheral blood mononuclear cells (PBMCs), collected at baseline.

The CDR3 reads CASSGGRGSTDTQYF. The CDR3 bases are TGTGCCAGCAGCGGCGGGAGGGGAAGCACAGATACGCAGTATTTT. The chain carries TRBV7-9 and TRBJ2-3, with TRBD2 identical over 9 bases. This CDR3 has 15 residues. V lost 5 bases and J lost 0; bases outside the gene matches: 3. Germline CDR1 reads SEHNR; CDR2 reads FQNEAQ (reference sequence).